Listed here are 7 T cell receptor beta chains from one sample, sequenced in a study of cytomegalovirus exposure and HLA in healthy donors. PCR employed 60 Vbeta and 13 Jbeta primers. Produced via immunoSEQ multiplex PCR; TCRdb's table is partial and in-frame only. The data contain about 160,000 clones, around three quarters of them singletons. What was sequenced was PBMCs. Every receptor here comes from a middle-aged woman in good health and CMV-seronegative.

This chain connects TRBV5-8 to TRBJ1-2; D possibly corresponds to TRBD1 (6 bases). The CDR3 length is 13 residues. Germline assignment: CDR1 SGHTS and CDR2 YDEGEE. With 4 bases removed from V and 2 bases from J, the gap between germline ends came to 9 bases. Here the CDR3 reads CASSPDRNYGYTF. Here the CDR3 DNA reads TGTGCCAGCAGCCCCGACAGGAACTATGGCTACACCTTC.

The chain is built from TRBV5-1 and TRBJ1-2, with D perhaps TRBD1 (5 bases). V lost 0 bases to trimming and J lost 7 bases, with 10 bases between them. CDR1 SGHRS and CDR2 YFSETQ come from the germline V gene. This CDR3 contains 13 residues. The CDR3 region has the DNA TGCGCCAGCAGCTTGGGACAGAGAACTGGCTACACCTTC. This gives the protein CASSLGQRTGYTF. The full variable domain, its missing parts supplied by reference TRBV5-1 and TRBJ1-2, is KAGVTQTPRYLIKTRGQQVTLSCSPISGHRSVSWYQQTPGQGLQFLFEYFSETQRNKGNFPGRFSGRQFSNSRSEMNVSTLELGDSALYLCASSLGQRTGYTFGSGTRLTVV.

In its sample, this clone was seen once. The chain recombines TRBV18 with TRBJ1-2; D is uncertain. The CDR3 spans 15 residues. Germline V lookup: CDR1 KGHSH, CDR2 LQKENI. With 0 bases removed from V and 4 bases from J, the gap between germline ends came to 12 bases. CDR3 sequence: CASSPPAGYGYGYTF. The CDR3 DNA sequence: TGTGCCAGCTCACCACCGGCAGGATATGGCTATGGCTACACCTTC.

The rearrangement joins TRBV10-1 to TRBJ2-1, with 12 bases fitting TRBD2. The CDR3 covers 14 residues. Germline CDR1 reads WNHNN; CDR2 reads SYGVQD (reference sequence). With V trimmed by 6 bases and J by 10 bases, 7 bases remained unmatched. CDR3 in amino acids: CASSPSGGAGEQFF. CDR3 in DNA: TGCGCCAGCAGCCCTAGCGGGGGGGCGGGGGAGCAGTTCTTC.

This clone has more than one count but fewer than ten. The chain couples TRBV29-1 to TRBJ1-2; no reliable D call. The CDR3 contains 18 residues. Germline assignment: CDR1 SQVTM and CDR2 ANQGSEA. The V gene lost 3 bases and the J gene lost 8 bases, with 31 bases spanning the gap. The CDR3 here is CSVDPLEITNFFNEGYTF. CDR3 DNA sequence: TGCAGCGTTGATCCTTTGGAGATAACAAACTTCTTCAATGAGGGCTACACCTTC.

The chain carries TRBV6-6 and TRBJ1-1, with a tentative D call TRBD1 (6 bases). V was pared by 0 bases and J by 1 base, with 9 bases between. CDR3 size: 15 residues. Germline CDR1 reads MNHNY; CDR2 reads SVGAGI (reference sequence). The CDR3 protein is CASSYSRTENTEAFF. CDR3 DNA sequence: TGTGCCAGCAGTTACTCCCGGACAGAGAACACTGAAGCTTTCTTT.

The CDR3 spells CASSLAPGQGANTEAFF. The CDR3 DNA is TGTGCCAGCAGTTTGGCCCCGGGACAGGGGGCGAACACTGAAGCTTTCTTT. V usage is TRBV27 and J usage is TRBJ1-1; TRBD1 aligns across 12 bases. V lost 3 bases, J lost 1 base, and 6 bases stayed unmatched. This CDR3 is 17 amino acids long. Germline assignment: CDR1 MNHEY and CDR2 SMNVEV (reference sequence).